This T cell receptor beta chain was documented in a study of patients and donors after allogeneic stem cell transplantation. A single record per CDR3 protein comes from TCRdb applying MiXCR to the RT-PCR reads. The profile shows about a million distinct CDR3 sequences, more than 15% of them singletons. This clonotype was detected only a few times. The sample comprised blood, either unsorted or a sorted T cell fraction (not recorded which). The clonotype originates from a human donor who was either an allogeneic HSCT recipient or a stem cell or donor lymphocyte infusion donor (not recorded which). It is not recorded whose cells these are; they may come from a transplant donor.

The CDR3 region has the DNA TGTGCCACCAGCTTTGCGGGAGGCTACGAGCAGTACTTC. As protein: CATSFAGGYEQYF. The chain carries TRBV6-1 and TRBJ2-7, with 8 bases aligning to TRBD2. V lost 10 bases, J lost 3 bases, and 8 bases stayed unmatched. CDR3 length: 13 amino acids. CDR1 MNHNS and CDR2 SASEGT come from the germline V gene.